One and the same sample provided the 23 T cell receptor beta chains below, sequenced in a study of T cells after yellow fever vaccination. TCRdb passed the 5' RACE reads through MiXCR, listing each CDR3 protein once. This sample has under 200,000 distinct CDR3 sequences, with less than 9% found just once. The sequences come from CD4+ T cells sorted from PBMCs, collected 5 to 6 days after the first yellow fever vaccination. Receptors originate from a man younger than 30 who received the YFV17D yellow fever vaccine.

Only one count was recorded for this clonotype. A read error may be the cause here, since a much bigger clone is one base away. This rearrangement joins TRBV5-6 to TRBJ2-3, with D possibly being TRBD1 (7 bases). Trimming stripped 6 bases from V and 5 bases from J, with 19 bases between. The CDR3 consists of 15 residues. CDR1 and CDR2 (germline): SGHDT, YYEEEE. The CDR3: CASTIGGGAVDTQYF. The CDR3 DNA sequence: TGTGCCAGCACCATAGGGGGCGGGGCCGTAGATACGCAGTATTTT.

Many counts were recorded for this clonotype. The chain links TRBV9 to TRBJ1-3; 12 positions agree with TRBD1. J was trimmed by 4 bases and V by 3 bases; bases with no gene match: 5. The V gene's germline CDR1 is SGDLS and CDR2 YYNGEE. The CDR3 runs 16 residues. CDR3 bases: TGTGCCAGCAGCGGGGACAGGGGGCGCGGGGGAAACACCATATATTTT. Residues: CASSGDRGRGGNTIYF.

This clonotype was found once. This sequence may be a read error, since a much larger clone differs from it by one base. V gene TRBV5-6 combines with J gene TRBJ1-1; D remains unclear. The V gene's germline CDR1 is SGHDT and CDR2 YYEEEE. The CDR3 totals 13 residues. The CDR3 DNA is TGTGCCATCAGCTTGGAAAGGTACACTGAAGCTTTCTTT. It translates to CAISLERYTEAFF.

The chain employs TRBV10-3 and TRBJ2-3; TRBD2 is a possible D gene (5 bases). This CDR3 is built from 16 residues. The germline V and J ends were trimmed by 3 bases and 5 bases, with 18 bases remaining between them. Germline values: CDR1 ENHRY, CDR2 SYGVKD. The CDR3 protein is CAISDLRAGGRDTQYF. CDR3 nucleotide sequence: TGTGCCATCAGTGATTTGAGGGCAGGCGGTAGAGATACGCAGTATTTT.

This clonotype occurred many times. The rearrangement links TRBV12-3 or TRBV12-4 to TRBJ1-4; TRBD1 is a possible D gene (6 bases). The CDR3 is 14 amino acids. The V end lost 5 bases, the J end lost 4 bases, and 11 bases lay between the germline ends. The CDR3 region is CASSPRGFNEKLFF. CDR3 coding DNA: TGTGCCAGCAGTCCCAGGGGATTTAATGAAAAACTGTTTTTT.

This clonotype appeared once. A much larger clone differs from this one at a single base, so this may be a read error. The V and J genes are TRBV6-2 or TRBV6-3 and TRBJ2-2, with D hard to call. Trimming pared 2 bases from V and 0 bases from J, leaving 7 bases between. CDR1 and CDR2 (germline): MNHEY, SVGEGT. The CDR3 extends over 15 amino acids. The CDR3, as DNA: TGTGCCAGCAGTTACGTCAAGGCGAACACCGGGGAGCTGTTTTTT. Its translation: CASSYVKANTGELFF.

This clonotype was seen a handful of times. This chain uses TRBV5-1 with TRBJ2-6; D is undetermined. The CDR3 is 15 amino acids. V was shortened by 3 bases and J by 4 bases, with 11 bases between the two germline ends. Germline V lookup: CDR1 SGHRS, CDR2 YFSETQ. The CDR3 reads CASSWGPTGANVLTF. CDR3 bases: TGCGCCAGCAGCTGGGGTCCCACGGGGGCCAACGTCCTGACTTTC.

CDR3 DNA: TGCAGTGCTAGGGGGGCGGGACAGGGGAGTGAGGAGCTGTTTTTT. Its translation is CSARGAGQGSEELFF. The rearrangement links TRBV20-1 to TRBJ2-2; 10 nucleotides line up with TRBD1. The CDR3 extends over 15 amino acids. Germline V gene lookup returns CDR1 DFQATT and CDR2 SNEGSKA (reference sequence). V lost 3 bases and J lost 10; bases outside the gene matches: 11.

This clonotype was observed many times. The rearrangement joins TRBV4-3 to TRBJ1-2; D unresolved. There are 16 residues in the CDR3. V was trimmed by 4 bases and J by 4 bases, leaving 19 bases between them. Per germline, CDR1 LGHNA and CDR2 YSLEER. The CDR3 coding sequence is TGCGCCAGCAGCCCAGACCACCTTCGGCAGGCCTATGGCTACACCTTC. Translation gives CASSPDHLRQAYGYTF.

This clonotype came up a few times. The V and J genes are TRBV10-2 and TRBJ2-2; 9 bases are a match to TRBD1. Germline V gene data show CDR1 as WSHSY and CDR2 as SAAADI. There are 16 residues in the CDR3. Trimming removed 6 bases from V and 8 bases from J; junction bases left unmatched: 13. The chain's CDR3 is CASRALNRGLRGELFF. CDR3 in DNA: TGCGCCAGCAGAGCGCTAAACAGGGGGCTCAGAGGGGAGCTGTTTTTT.

The chain has TRBV6-2 or TRBV6-3 and TRBJ2-7; 14 bases align to TRBD2. The CDR3 extends over 17 amino acids. In germline, CDR1 is MNHEY, CDR2 SVGEGT. J gave up 2 bases and V 6 bases, and 9 bases lay outside the gene matches. CDR3 amino acids: CASSRTSGGPPTYEQYF. As DNA, the CDR3 is TGTGCCAGCAGCAGGACTAGCGGGGGGCCTCCGACCTACGAGCAGTACTTC.

The rearrangement uses TRBV12-3 or TRBV12-4 and TRBJ1-5; D is unresolved. The CDR3 has 12 amino acids. Trimming pared 3 bases from V and 7 bases from J, leaving 7 bases between. The DNA for the CDR3 is TGTGCCAGCAGTTTTGCGGGACAGCCCCAGCATTTT. Its protein is CASSFAGQPQHF.

This chain links TRBV5-4 with TRBJ1-1; maybe TRBD1 (5 bases). The CDR3 sequence is 13 residues long. The ends were cut back, 0 bases at V and 10 bases at J, with 13 bases in the middle. CDR1 and CDR2 from the germline V gene are SGHNT and YYREEE (reference sequence). The CDR3 here is CASSLDPGRAAFF. The CDR3, as DNA: TGTGCCAGCAGCTTGGATCCAGGGCGGGCAGCTTTCTTT.

The rearrangement joins TRBV4-2 to TRBJ1-4; no clear D. Deletions cut 1 base from V and 6 bases from J, with 12 bases between. CDR3 length equals 15 residues. Per the germline V gene, CDR1 is LGHNA and CDR2 is YNFKEQ. The DNA of the CDR3 is TGTGCCAGCAGCCAAGCCGAGGGTCCCGATGAAAAACTGTTTTTT. It is translated as CASSQAEGPDEKLFF.

This clonotype was observed at least ten times. The chain has TRBV7-2 and TRBJ1-1, with D possibly being TRBD1 (5 bases). Germline V gene sequence: CDR1 SGHTA, CDR2 FQGNSA. CDR3 length: 15 residues. V was trimmed by 4 bases and J by 4 bases, leaving 16 bases between them. DNA for the CDR3: TGTGCCAGCAGCTCCGAAGCGGGCGGGGGCACTGAAGCTTTCTTT. It encodes CASSSEAGGGTEAFF.

This clonotype was seen repeatedly, ten times or more. The V gene is TRBV12-3 or TRBV12-4, the J gene TRBJ2-2; 10 nucleotides line up with TRBD2. The V and J ends lost 2 bases and 7 bases, in that order; junction bases with no gene match: 4. The CDR3 sequence is 15 residues long. The CDR3 spells CASSLRLAGVGELFF. CDR3 DNA sequence: TGTGCCAGCAGTTTACGCCTAGCGGGGGTCGGGGAGCTGTTTTTT.

The DNA of the CDR3 is TGTGCCAGCAGCTTGGGGACGGACACTGAAGCTTTCTTT. Amino acids: CASSLGTDTEAFF. The V and J genes are TRBV7-9 and TRBJ1-1; tentative D call: TRBD1 (5 bases). Germline CDR1 SEHNR, CDR2 FQNEAQ (reference sequence). Trimming removed 3 bases from V and 3 bases from J, with 8 bases in between. The CDR3 loop spans 13 amino acids. Looking up the rest from reference TRBV7-9 and TRBJ1-1 gives the full variable domain: DTGVSQNPRHKITKRGQNVTFRCDPISEHNRLYWYRQTLGQGPEFLTYFQNEAQLEKSRLLSDRFSAERPKGSFSTLEIQRTEQGDSAMYLCASSLGTDTEAFFGQGTRLTVV.

This clonotype was counted many times. The chain links TRBV12-3 or TRBV12-4 to TRBJ1-1; 7 bases agree with TRBD1. The J segment lost 11 bases and the V segment lost 6 bases, leaving 15 bases of the junction unmatched. This CDR3 spans 14 amino acids. CDR3 sequence (DNA): TGTGCCAGCAGCGGGGACAGTCCGACCGGCGGGGCTTTCTTT. Protein product: CASSGDSPTGGAFF.

The rearrangement joins TRBV20-1 to TRBJ1-1, with D uncertain. The CDR3 length is 12 residues. The V gene's germline CDR1 is DFQATT and CDR2 SNEGSKA (reference sequence). Trimming cost V 3 bases and J 1 base, with 6 bases left between them. CDR3 residues: CSARPANTEAFF. The CDR3 nucleotides read TGCAGTGCTAGGCCGGCGAACACTGAAGCTTTCTTT.

This clonotype was observed a few times. The chain joins TRBV12-3 or TRBV12-4 to TRBJ2-2, with D possibly matching TRBD2 (6 bases). The V gene lost 3 bases and the J gene lost 8 bases, with 10 bases spanning the gap. The CDR3 loop spans 13 amino acids. The chain's CDR3 is CASSLWAGGELFF. DNA for the CDR3: TGTGCCAGCAGTTTGTGGGCGGGAGGGGAGCTGTTTTTT.

This clonotype was picked up many times. The V gene is TRBV5-5, the J gene TRBJ1-4; maybe TRBD1 (6 bases). V was trimmed by 4 bases and J by 6 bases, leaving 13 bases between them. Germline V gene lookup returns CDR1 SGHKS and CDR2 YYEKEE (reference sequence). There are 14 residues in the CDR3. The DNA of the CDR3 is TGTGCCAGCAGCCCCTGGGGGGCGGATGAAAAACTGTTTTTT. As protein: CASSPWGADEKLFF.

The J gene is TRBJ2-5, the V gene TRBV29-1; 9 bases are a match to TRBD1. There are 13 residues in the CDR3. The ends lost 7 bases at V and 4 bases at J; junction bases unmatched: 7. The germline V gene encodes CDR1 SQVTM and CDR2 ANQGSEA. Written as DNA, the CDR3 is TGCAGCGGGAACAGGGGGCGCAGAGAGACCCAGTACTTC. It encodes CSGNRGRRETQYF.

This clonotype was found many times. The genes are TRBV20-1 and TRBJ2-1; possible D gene TRBD2, 5 bases. Germline CDR1 and CDR2: DFQATT and SNEGSKA (reference sequence). With 5 bases removed from V and 2 bases from J, the gap between germline ends came to 10 bases. The length of the CDR3 is 13 residues. CDR3 sequence: CSAGSGTYNEQFF. The DNA of the CDR3 is TGCAGTGCTGGATCGGGGACCTACAATGAGCAGTTCTTC.